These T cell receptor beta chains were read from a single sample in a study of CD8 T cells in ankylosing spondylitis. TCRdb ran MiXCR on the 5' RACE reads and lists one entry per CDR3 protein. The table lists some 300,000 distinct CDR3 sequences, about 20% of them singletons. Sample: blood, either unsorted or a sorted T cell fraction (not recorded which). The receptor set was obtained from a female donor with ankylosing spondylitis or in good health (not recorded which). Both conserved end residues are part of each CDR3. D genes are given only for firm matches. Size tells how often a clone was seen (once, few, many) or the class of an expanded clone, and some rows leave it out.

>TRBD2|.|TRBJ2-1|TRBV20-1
CSIGTSGTTYNEQFF
TGCAGTATCGGGACTAGCGGGACTACATACAATGAGCAGTTCTTC
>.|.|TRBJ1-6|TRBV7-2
CASSLGVDNSPLHF
TGTGCCAGCAGCTTAGGGGTGGATAATTCACCCCTCCACTTT
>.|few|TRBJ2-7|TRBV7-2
CASSQSRGREQYF
TGTGCCAGCAGCCAAAGTAGAGGGAGGGAGCAGTACTTC
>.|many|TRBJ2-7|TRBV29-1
CSVIDGASYEQYF
TGCAGCGTGATTGATGGAGCGTCCTACGAGCAGTACTTC
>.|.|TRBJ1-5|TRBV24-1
CATSDTQGLGNQPQHF
TGTGCCACCAGTGATACTCAGGGATTAGGCAATCAGCCCCAGCATTTT
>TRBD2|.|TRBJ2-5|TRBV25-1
CASSLGGGKTQYF
TGTGCCAGCAGTCTCGGGGGGGGGAAGACCCAGTACTTC
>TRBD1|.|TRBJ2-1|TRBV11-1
CASSLDGQGGPLPSYNEQFF
TGTGCCAGCAGCTTAGATGGACAGGGGGGCCCCCTACCCTCCTACAATGAGCAGTTCTTC
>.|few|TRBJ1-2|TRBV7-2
CASSLAGDTGWGYTF
TGTGCCAGCAGCTTAGCAGGCGACACCGGCTGGGGCTACACCTTC
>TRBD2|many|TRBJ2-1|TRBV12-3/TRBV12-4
CASRKTSGRNEQFF
TGTGCCAGCAGGAAGACTAGCGGGAGAAATGAGCAGTTCTTC
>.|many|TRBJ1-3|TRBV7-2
CASSFTGGTIYF
TGTGCCAGCAGCTTTACTGGGGGCACCATATATTTT
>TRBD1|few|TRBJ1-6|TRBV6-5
CASSYSSRQGVYSPLHF
TGTGCCAGCAGTTACTCTAGCCGACAGGGGGTTTATTCACCCCTCCACTTT
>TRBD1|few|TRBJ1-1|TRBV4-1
CASSHGDSKILNTEAFF
TGCGCCAGCAGCCATGGGGACAGTAAAATTCTGAACACTGAAGCTTTCTTT
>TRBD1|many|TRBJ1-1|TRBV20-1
CSFPRTGQATEAFF
TGCAGTTTCCCCCGAACCGGACAGGCAACTGAAGCTTTCTTT
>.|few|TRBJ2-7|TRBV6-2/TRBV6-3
CASSYNTGTPYEQYF
TGTGCCAGCAGTTACAACACAGGGACTCCCTACGAGCAGTACTTC
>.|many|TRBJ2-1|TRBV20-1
CSARIGNEQFF
TGCAGTGCTAGGATCGGCAATGAGCAGTTCTTC
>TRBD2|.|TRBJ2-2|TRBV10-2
CARTGSGRANGELFF
TGCGCCAGAACGGGAAGCGGGAGGGCCAACGGGGAGCTGTTTTTT
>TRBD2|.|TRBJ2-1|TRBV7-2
CASSFRLAGSGYNEQFF
TGTGCCAGCAGCTTCCGACTAGCGGGGTCCGGATACAATGAGCAGTTCTTC
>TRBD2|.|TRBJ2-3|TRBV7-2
CASSSIPGLSTDTQYF
TGTGCCAGCAGCTCGATTCCGGGACTATCCACAGATACGCAGTATTTT
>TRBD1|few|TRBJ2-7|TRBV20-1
CSAPGQGDGSNEQYF
TGCAGTGCCCCTGGACAGGGAGACGGTTCTAACGAGCAGTACTTC
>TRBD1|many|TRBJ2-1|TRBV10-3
CAISPGTGNNEQFF
TGTGCCATCAGTCCCGGGACAGGGAACAATGAGCAGTTCTTC
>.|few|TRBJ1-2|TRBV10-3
CAINGQNYGYTF
TGTGCCATCAACGGACAGAACTATGGCTACACCTTC
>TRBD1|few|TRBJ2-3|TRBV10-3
CAIGDRDTQYF
TGTGCCATCGGGGACAGAGATACGCAGTATTTT
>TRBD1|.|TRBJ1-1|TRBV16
CASSQSRGLMNTEAFF
TGTGCCAGCAGCCAATCGAGGGGGCTTATGAACACTGAAGCTTTCTTT
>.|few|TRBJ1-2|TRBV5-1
CASSLGDNHYTF
TGCGCCAGCAGCTTGGGGGACAATCACTACACCTTC
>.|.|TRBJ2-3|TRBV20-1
CSARGVAEGKDTQYF
TGCAGTGCTAGGGGGGTGGCGGAAGGGAAAGATACGCAGTATTTT
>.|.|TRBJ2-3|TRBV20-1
CSAIRGASTDTQYF
TGCAGTGCTATCAGGGGGGCTAGCACAGATACGCAGTATTTT
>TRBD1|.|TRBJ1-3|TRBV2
CASREQGAPGNTIYF
TGTGCCAGCAGGGAACAGGGGGCGCCTGGAAACACCATATATTTT
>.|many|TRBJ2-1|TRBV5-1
CASSLEGRGHNEQFF
TGCGCCAGCAGCTTGGAAGGGCGGGGTCACAATGAGCAGTTCTTC
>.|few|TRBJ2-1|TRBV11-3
CASSLETRREQFF
TGTGCCAGCAGCTTGGAGACTAGACGAGAGCAGTTCTTC
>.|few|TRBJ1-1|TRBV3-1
CASSPIPDRQNTEAFF
TGTGCCAGCAGTCCCATACCAGACAGACAGAACACTGAAGCTTTCTTT
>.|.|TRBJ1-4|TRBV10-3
CAIGPGSGEKLFF
TGTGCCATCGGTCCCGGGTCTGGTGAAAAACTGTTTTTT
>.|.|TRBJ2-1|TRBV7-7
CASSPGQGGMNEQFF
TGTGCCAGCAGCCCCGGACAGGGAGGGATGAATGAGCAGTTCTTC
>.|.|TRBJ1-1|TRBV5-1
CASTLSGFSTEAFF
TGCGCCAGCACCCTTTCAGGGTTCTCCACTGAAGCTTTCTTT
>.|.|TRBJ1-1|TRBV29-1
CSVEMGWNTEAFF
TGCAGCGTTGAAATGGGGTGGAACACTGAAGCTTTCTTT
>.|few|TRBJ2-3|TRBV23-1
CASSQCQGFTDTQYF
TGCGCCAGCAGTCAATGTCAGGGTTTCACAGATACGCAGTATTTT
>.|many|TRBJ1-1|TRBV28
CASRAFSGYHTEAFF
TGTGCCAGCAGAGCATTCTCAGGTTATCACACTGAAGCTTTCTTT
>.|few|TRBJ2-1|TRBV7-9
CASSNRDTYNEQFF
TGTGCCAGCAGCAACCGGGACACCTACAATGAGCAGTTCTTC
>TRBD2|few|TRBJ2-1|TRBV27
CASRSPALIMSGRVYEQFF
TGTGCCAGCAGATCACCCGCCCTCATTATGAGCGGGAGGGTCTATGAGCAGTTCTTC
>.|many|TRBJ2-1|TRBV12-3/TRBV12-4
CASSFGFSDNEQFF
TGTGCCAGCAGTTTTGGTTTCTCCGACAATGAGCAGTTCTTC
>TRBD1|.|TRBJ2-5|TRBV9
CASSVGTGGVETQYF
TGTGCCAGCAGCGTCGGGACAGGGGGCGTTGAGACCCAGTACTTC
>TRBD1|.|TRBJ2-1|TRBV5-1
CASSGAYFQGAGEQFF
TGCGCCAGCAGCGGGGCCTACTTCCAGGGGGCTGGTGAGCAGTTCTTC
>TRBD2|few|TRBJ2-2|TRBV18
CASSPGLANTGELFF
TGTGCCAGCTCACCGGGACTAGCGAACACCGGGGAGCTGTTTTTT
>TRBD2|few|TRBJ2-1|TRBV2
CASSASGGLTGRFF
TGTGCCAGCAGTGCGTCGGGAGGGCTAACGGGTCGGTTCTTC
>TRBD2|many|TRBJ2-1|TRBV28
CASESSGSRNEQFF
TGTGCCAGCGAGAGTAGCGGGAGCAGAAATGAGCAGTTCTTC
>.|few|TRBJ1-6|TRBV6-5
CASSNARSPLHF
TGTGCCAGCAGCAACGCGCGTTCACCCCTCCACTTT
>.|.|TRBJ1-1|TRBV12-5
CASGPGIPNSEAFF
TGTGCTAGTGGACCCGGGATACCGAACAGTGAAGCTTTCTTT
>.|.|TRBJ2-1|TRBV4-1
CASSPARGRLGDEQFF
TGCGCCAGCAGCCCAGCACGAGGGAGGCTTGGGGATGAGCAGTTCTTC
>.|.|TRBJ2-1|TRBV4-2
CASSRTRQVVRYNEQFF
TGTGCCAGCAGCCGAACTAGGCAGGTAGTGCGGTACAATGAGCAGTTCTTC
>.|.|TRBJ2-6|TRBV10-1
CASSESGSPGANVLTF
TGCGCCAGCAGTGAGTCCGGCAGTCCCGGGGCCAACGTCCTGACTTTC
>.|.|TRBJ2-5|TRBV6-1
CASGATSKGETQYF
TGTGCCAGCGGTGCGACTAGTAAGGGAGAGACCCAGTACTTC
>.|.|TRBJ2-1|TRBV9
CASSFSGGGEQFF
TGTGCCAGCAGCTTTAGCGGAGGGGGGGAGCAGTTCTTC
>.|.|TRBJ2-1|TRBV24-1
CATSALGTETPNEQFF
TGTGCCACCAGCGCTTTAGGGACGGAGACCCCCAATGAGCAGTTCTTC
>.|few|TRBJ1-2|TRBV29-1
CSVDVQMNGYTF
TGCAGCGTTGATGTACAGATGAATGGCTACACCTTC